Listed below are T cell receptor beta chains from one sample, sequenced in a study of T cells after yellow fever vaccination. TCRdb re-called the 5' RACE reads with MiXCR, one entry per CDR3 protein. Here the sample spans roughly 190,000 distinct CDR3 sequences, approximately 10% being singletons. This material consisted of CD8+ T cells sorted from PBMCs, taken 15 days after the yellow fever booster vaccination. The receptors stem from a man in his late teens or twenties who received the YFV17D yellow fever vaccine. CDR3s include the opening cysteine and the closing phenylalanine or tryptophan. Fields, in order: clone size, J gene, V gene, D gene, CDR3 protein, CDR3 DNA. A D gene is named only where the DNA matches it firmly. Rows may omit the clone size; those that give it use once, few, many or a size class.

>few|TRBJ2-1|TRBV7-7|TRBD2
CASSFRAGGNYNEQFF
TGTGCTAGCAGCTTTCGCGCGGGGGGAAACTACAATGAGCAGTTCTTC
>NA|TRBJ2-1|TRBV12-3/TRBV12-4|TRBD2
CASSTTSDEQFF
TGTGCCAGCAGTACAACTAGCGATGAGCAGTTCTTC
>many|TRBJ2-1|TRBV4-3|NA
CASSQSETGSSYNEQFF
TGCGCCAGCAGCCAATCTGAAACCGGTAGCTCCTACAATGAGCAGTTCTTC
>few|TRBJ2-7|TRBV20-1|NA
CSAREARSYEQYF
TGCAGTGCTAGAGAGGCTCGCTCCTACGAGCAGTACTTC
>NA|TRBJ1-5|TRBV4-2|NA
CASSQDPARLNQPQHF
TGTGCCAGCAGCCAAGATCCGGCTCGGTTAAATCAGCCCCAGCATTTT
>NA|TRBJ2-3|TRBV10-3|TRBD2
CAISVGLAGAPWGGTDTQYF
TGTGCCATCAGTGTCGGGCTAGCGGGGGCCCCCTGGGGCGGCACAGATACGCAGTATTTT
>few|TRBJ2-5|TRBV7-9|NA
CASSSGRLPWYF
TGTGCCAGCAGCTCCGGACGGTTGCCGTGGTACTTC
>few|TRBJ1-5|TRBV7-9|NA
CASSLGQGFINQPQHF
TGTGCCAGCAGCCTCGGTCAGGGTTTCATCAATCAGCCCCAGCATTTT
>many|TRBJ2-7|TRBV7-9|NA
CASSRTELYYEQYF
TGTGCCAGCAGCCGGACTGAGTTGTACTACGAGCAGTACTTC
>few|TRBJ2-2|TRBV11-3|TRBD1
CASSSRQGTGELFF
TGTGCCAGCAGCTCTCGACAGGGCACCGGGGAGCTGTTTTTT
>NA|TRBJ1-1|TRBV27|NA
CASSFGLRTEAFF
TGTGCCAGCAGTTTTGGTCTACGGACTGAAGCTTTCTTT
>few|TRBJ2-1|TRBV5-1|TRBD2
CASSSGGNYNEQFF
TGCGCCAGCAGCTCGGGGGGGAATTACAATGAGCAGTTCTTC
>many|TRBJ2-7|TRBV12-3/TRBV12-4|TRBD2
CASTPGGLAGVGDEQYF
TGTGCCAGCACCCCGGGGGGACTAGCGGGGGTAGGGGACGAGCAGTACTTC
>few|TRBJ2-4|TRBV4-1|NA
CASSQETSTAKNIQYF
TGCGCCAGCAGCCAAGAGACCTCGACAGCCAAAAACATTCAGTACTTC
>NA|TRBJ2-1|TRBV7-9|NA
CASSPSETRPTYNEQFF
TGTGCCAGCAGCCCCTCTGAGACTAGGCCAACCTACAATGAGCAGTTCTTC
>NA|TRBJ2-3|TRBV7-2|NA
CASSLFRISTDTQYF
TGTGCCAGCAGCTTATTTCGCATTAGCACAGATACGCAGTATTTT
>NA|TRBJ2-3|TRBV6-1|NA
CASLRLEGTDTQYF
TGTGCCAGCTTGCGTCTCGAGGGCACAGATACGCAGTATTTT
>few|TRBJ2-7|TRBV4-3|NA
CASSQESKTYEQYF
TGCGCCAGCAGCCAAGAATCAAAAACTTACGAGCAGTACTTC
>few|TRBJ2-6|TRBV6-2/TRBV6-3|NA
CASSFHGDSGANVLTF
TGTGCCAGCAGTTTCCACGGGGATTCTGGGGCCAACGTCCTGACTTTC
>NA|TRBJ2-7|TRBV12-3/TRBV12-4|NA
CASSSEYEQYF
TGTGCCAGCAGTTCAGAGTACGAGCAGTACTTC
>few|TRBJ1-1|TRBV3-1|NA
CASSRLEDTEAFF
TGTGCCAGCAGCCGGCTAGAAGACACTGAAGCTTTCTTT
>NA|TRBJ2-2|TRBV4-1|NA
CASSPQGGRRTGELFF
TGCGCCAGCAGCCCTCAGGGGGGGAGGCGAACCGGGGAGCTGTTTTTT
>few|TRBJ1-1|TRBV20-1|TRBD1
CSALNTGTGAIEAFF
TGCAGTGCTTTAAATACCGGGACAGGGGCGATTGAAGCTTTCTTT
>NA|TRBJ1-2|TRBV24-1|NA
CATSDHGDYGYTF
TGTGCCACCAGTGACCACGGGGACTATGGCTACACCTTC
>NA|TRBJ1-2|TRBV6-2/TRBV6-3|NA
CASSSGHSLYGYTF
TGTGCCAGCAGTTCGGGGCACAGCCTCTATGGCTACACCTTC
>few|TRBJ2-4|TRBV6-2/TRBV6-3|NA
CASSGDENIQYF
TGTGCCAGCAGTGGGGACGAAAACATTCAGTACTTC
>many|TRBJ2-1|TRBV4-1|NA
CASSLRRSSYNEQFF
TGCGCCAGCAGCCTGCGTCGGAGCTCCTACAATGAGCAGTTCTTC
>few|TRBJ2-7|TRBV2|NA
CASMGLSYEQYF
TGTGCCAGCATGGGTCTATCCTACGAGCAGTACTTC